Listed here are 28 T cell receptor beta chains from one sample, sequenced in a study of cytomegalovirus exposure and HLA in healthy donors. PCR involved 60 Vbeta and 13 Jbeta primers. Profiling relied on immunoSEQ multiplex PCR, and the TCRdb table lists in-frame clones only, not all of them. The sample includes 130,000 or so clones, around 86% of them seen just once. Sequences were obtained from PBMCs. Receptor source: a woman between 40 and 50 years old in good health and CMV-seronegative.

The V and J genes are TRBV9 and TRBJ2-1; TRBD1 matches at 9 bases. This CDR3 contains 15 residues. CDR1 is SGDLS and CDR2 is YYNGEE in the germline V gene. Trimming took 3 bases from V and 8 from J; bases not matched to a gene: 9. The CDR3, as DNA: TGTGCCAGCAGCGCCAGGGACAGGGTATTCTATGAGCAGTTCTTC. Encoded protein: CASSARDRVFYEQFF. Combining the CDR3 with reference TRBV9 and TRBJ2-1 gives the whole variable domain DSGVTQTPKHLITATGQRVTLRCSPRSGDLSVYWYQQSLDQGLQFLIQYYNGEERAKGNILERFSAQQFPDLHSELNLSSLELGDSALYFCASSARDRVFYEQFFGPGTRLTVL.

V and J are TRBV4-1 and TRBJ1-2, with 9 bases lining up with TRBD1. Losses at the gene ends were 0 bases for V and 4 bases for J; bases not matched to a gene: 9. Germline V gives CDR1 MGHRA, CDR2 YSYEKL. This CDR3 has 17 amino acids. CDR3 in DNA: TGCGCCAGCAGCCAAGAGAGCGGGACAGGGCGCGGCTATGGCTACACCTTC. This translates into CASSQESGTGRGYGYTF.

The V and J genes are TRBV27 and TRBJ1-5; 10 bases agree with TRBD1. The CDR3 is 15 amino acids. Germline CDR1 reads MNHEY; CDR2 reads SMNVEV (reference sequence). Unmatched junction bases numbered 8, after V lost 10 bases and J lost 2 bases. CDR3: CATQTGTGGNQPQHF. In DNA form, the CDR3 reads TGTGCCACCCAAACCGGGACAGGGGGCAATCAGCCCCAGCATTTT.

V is TRBV2 and J is TRBJ1-2, with 8 bases matching TRBD1. Germline CDR1 is SNHLY and CDR2 is FYNNEI. Trimming at V came to 6 bases and at J to 3 bases, leaving 9 bases not matched to a gene. The CDR3 extends over 15 amino acids. The CDR3 region has the DNA TGTGCCAGCAGAGCAGAGACAGGGGACTACTATGGCTACACCTTC. It yields the protein CASRAETGDYYGYTF.

This CDR3 is CASSLGSGSYEQYF. DNA for the CDR3: TGTGCCAGCAGTTTGGGAAGCGGGAGCTACGAGCAGTACTTC. The chain has TRBV27 and TRBJ2-7, with 8 bases aligning to TRBD2. After removal of 3 bases from V and 3 bases from J, the junction contained 4 bases not matched to a gene. The CDR3 runs 14 residues. Germline V CDR1 and CDR2: MNHEY, SMNVEV (reference sequence).

This chain links TRBV6-5 with TRBJ2-1, with 11 bases identical to TRBD2. The trim removed 7 bases at V and 8 bases at J, leaving 7 bases unmatched. Germline CDR1 and CDR2: MNHEY and SVGAGI. CDR3 length: 14 residues. The CDR3 reads CASNIAGGYDEQFF. The CDR3 DNA reads TGTGCCAGCAATATAGCGGGAGGGTACGATGAGCAGTTCTTC.

The rearrangement uses TRBV7-2 and TRBJ2-2; the match to TRBD2 covers 15 bases. The V gene end was trimmed by 5 bases and the J gene end by 4 bases; junction bases not matched to a gene: 5. Germline V gene lookup returns CDR1 SGHTA and CDR2 FQGNSA. This CDR3 comprises 17 residues. CDR3 sequence: CASSLGLAGGFTGELFF. CDR3 coding DNA: TGTGCCAGCAGCCTGGGACTAGCGGGAGGTTTCACCGGGGAGCTGTTTTTT.

This sequence joins TRBV5-6 and TRBJ2-3; D uncertain. V lost 0 bases and J 7 bases, leaving 9 bases between the germline ends. The CDR3 totals 13 residues. Germline CDR1 reads SGHDT; CDR2 reads YYEEEE. For the CDR3, the DNA is TGTGCCAGCAGCTTGGCGTCTATGAATACGCAGTATTTT. This sequence encodes CASSLASMNTQYF.

The rearrangement links TRBV28 to TRBJ2-7, with 9 bases matching TRBD1. The CDR3 is 15 residues long. V lost 6 bases, J lost 1 base, and 7 bases stayed unmatched. CDR1 is MDHEN, CDR2 SYDVKM, per germline. In nucleotides, the CDR3 is TGTGCCAGCAGAAACCAACAGGGGGCATCCTACGAGCAGTACTTC. This translates into CASRNQQGASYEQYF.

The chain joins TRBV12-5 to TRBJ2-1; 12 nucleotides match TRBD2. Per the germline V gene, CDR1 is LGHNT and CDR2 is FRNRAP. V trimming: 0 bases; J trimming: 5 bases; junction bases outside the gene matches: 5. The CDR3 consists of 17 residues. CDR3 protein: CASGLVLAGGPHNEQFF. DNA for the CDR3: TGTGCTAGTGGTTTGGTACTAGCGGGGGGCCCCCACAATGAGCAGTTCTTC. The full variable domain, its missing parts supplied by reference TRBV12-5 and TRBJ2-1, is DARVTQTPRHKVTEMGQEVTMRCQPILGHNTVFWYRQTMMQGLELLAYFRNRAPLDDSGMPKDRFSAEMPDATLATLKIQPSEPRDSAVYFCASGLVLAGGPHNEQFFGPGTRLTVL.

This rearrangement joins TRBV19 to TRBJ2-1; the match to TRBD2 covers 7 bases. Trimming at V came to 5 bases and at J to 1 base, leaving 5 bases not matched to a gene. Germline V lookup: CDR1 LNHDA, CDR2 SQIVND (reference sequence). There are 15 residues in the CDR3. In DNA, the CDR3 is TGTGCCAGTAGTCGGGGGGTGGTGTCCTACAATGAGCAGTTCTTC. Translated, it gives CASSRGVVSYNEQFF.

The V call is TRBV2, the J call TRBJ2-7, with TRBD2 matching over 10 bases. Germline-derived CDR1 and CDR2 are SNHLY and FYNNEI. V shed 1 base, J shed 2 bases, and the junction held 2 bases outside the gene matches. There are 15 residues in the CDR3. The CDR3 DNA is TGTGCCAGCAGTGAAGGGCTAGCGGGGGCCTACGAGCAGTACTTC. It codes for CASSEGLAGAYEQYF.

This clone has a handful of counts. V is TRBV2 and J is TRBJ1-5; 8 bases agree with TRBD1. In germline, CDR1 is SNHLY, CDR2 FYNNEI. CDR3 length: 15 amino acids. V gave up 3 bases and J gave up 5 bases; unmatched junction bases: 6. The CDR3 DNA sequence: TGTGCCAGCAGTGATTCACAGGGGGGTCATCAGCCCCAGCATTTT. Protein sequence: CASSDSQGGHQPQHF.

The genes are TRBV14 and TRBJ1-2; weak D call: TRBD1 (6 bases). The CDR3 is 15 amino acids. Germline CDR1 SGHDN, CDR2 FVKESK. V was trimmed by 0 bases and J by 5 bases, leaving 13 bases between them. The CDR3 sequence: CASSQEGRGWYGYTF. CDR3 DNA: TGTGCCAGCAGCCAAGAGGGCAGGGGTTGGTATGGCTACACCTTC.

The chain has TRBV6-6 and TRBJ2-5, with 9 bases matching TRBD2. The trim removed 5 bases at V and 1 base at J, leaving 8 bases unmatched. CDR3 length: 16 amino acids. Germline V lookup: CDR1 MNHNY, CDR2 SVGAGI (reference sequence). The CDR3 DNA reads as TGTGCCAGCAGTACCCCCGGGACTAGCCGCCAAGAGACCCAGTACTTC. It encodes CASSTPGTSRQETQYF.

This chain uses TRBV2 with TRBJ2-3, with D possibly TRBD1 on 5 matching bases. Germline V CDR1 and CDR2: SNHLY, FYNNEI. The CDR3 loop spans 14 amino acids. The V end was cut by 1 base, the J end by 1 base, with 6 bases between. The CDR3 sequence: CASSEVQGTDTQYF. CDR3 bases: TGTGCCAGCAGTGAAGTACAGGGCACAGATACGCAGTATTTT.

The V and J genes are TRBV19 and TRBJ2-7; a possible D gene is TRBD2 (6 bases). The CDR3 runs 15 residues. The V end was cut by 6 bases, the J end by 2 bases, with 17 bases between. Germline V gives CDR1 LNHDA, CDR2 SQIVND (reference sequence). CDR3 loop: CASRGRASGAYEQYF. CDR3 DNA: TGTGCCAGTAGGGGAAGGGCATCGGGGGCCTACGAGCAGTACTTC. The full variable domain, its missing parts supplied by reference TRBV19 and TRBJ2-7, is DGGITQSPKYLFRKEGQNVTLSCEQNLNHDAMYWYRQDPGQGLRLIYYSQIVNDFQKGDIAEGYSVSREKKESFPLTVTSAQKNPTAFYLCASRGRASGAYEQYFGPGTRLTVT.

The chain uses TRBV28 and TRBJ2-1, with 8 bases that match TRBD2. Trimming removed 5 bases from V and 5 bases from J; junction bases left unmatched: 11. The CDR3 extends over 16 amino acids. From germline, CDR1 is MDHEN and CDR2 SYDVKM. CDR3: CASSPKSGRRNNEQFF. The CDR3 DNA reads as TGTGCCAGCAGTCCGAAGAGCGGGAGAAGGAACAATGAGCAGTTCTTC.

This clone has a single count. The rearrangement uses TRBV28 and TRBJ1-2; 9 nucleotides align to TRBD1. The CDR3 has 15 amino acids. CDR1 is MDHEN and CDR2 is SYDVKM in the germline V gene. V shed 5 bases, J shed 4 bases, and the junction held 8 bases outside the gene matches. In DNA form, the CDR3 reads TGTGCCAGCAGTCCGCGGACAGGGGCGATCTATGGCTACACCTTC. It specifies CASSPRTGAIYGYTF.

The J gene is TRBJ1-1, the V gene TRBV5-1; no clear D gene. Germline CDR1 reads SGHRS; CDR2 reads YFSETQ. The CDR3 is 15 residues long. V lost 6 bases and J 1 base, leaving 16 bases between the germline ends. The CDR3 DNA sequence: TGCGCCAGCATCCGAAGCGGAGCCCCGAACACTGAAGCTTTCTTT. Translation gives CASIRSGAPNTEAFF.

The V and J genes are TRBV7-2 and TRBJ2-1, with a weak D call TRBD2 (5 bases). The V gene lost 5 bases and the J gene lost 2 bases, with 10 bases spanning the gap. The germline CDR1 and CDR2 sequences are SGHTA and FQGNSA. This CDR3 spans 14 amino acids. This CDR3 is CASSLGLAYNEQFF. The CDR3 bases are TGTGCCAGCAGCCTAGGACTGGCCTACAATGAGCAGTTCTTC.

This clone was detected once. V gene TRBV6-1 combines with J gene TRBJ2-3, with D perhaps TRBD1 (7 bases). The CDR3 is 16 residues long. The ends were cut back, 1 base at V and 6 bases at J, with 17 bases in the middle. Germline V lookup: CDR1 MNHNS, CDR2 SASEGT. The CDR3 loop reads CASSEDQGGSTDTQYF. CDR3 DNA: TGTGCCAGCAGTGAAGATCAGGGGGGCTCCACTGATACGCAGTATTTT.

The table lists this clone with a few counts. The DNA of the CDR3 is TGTGCCAGCAACTCCCTAGCGGAGAGCTACGAGCAGTACTTC. This translates into CASNSLAESYEQYF. The chain recombines TRBV28 with TRBJ2-7; 7 bases agree with TRBD2. Germline CDR1 MDHEN, CDR2 SYDVKM. With V trimmed by 7 bases and J by 3 bases, 9 bases remained unmatched. The CDR3 covers 14 residues.

This sequence joins TRBV18 and TRBJ2-2; D unclear. The CDR3 covers 15 residues. Germline V lookup: CDR1 KGHSH, CDR2 LQKENI. Trimming took off 6 bases at V and 2 bases at J, with 13 bases between the two ends. The CDR3 region is CASSRQLANTGELFF. The CDR3, as DNA: TGTGCCAGCTCCCGTCAGTTAGCTAACACCGGGGAGCTGTTTTTT. The whole variable domain, filled in from reference TRBV18 and TRBJ2-2, reads NAGVMQNPRHLVRRRGQEARLRCSPMKGHSHVYWYRQLPEEGLKFMVYLQKENIIDESGMPKERFSAEFPKEGPSILRIQQVVRGDSAAYFCASSRQLANTGELFFGEGSRLTVL.

Here the CDR3 DNA reads TGTGCCAGCAGCCCGGGACTAGCGGGAGCCATAGATACGCAGTATTTT. It specifies CASSPGLAGAIDTQYF. The V call is TRBV7-9, the J call TRBJ2-3; 14 bases match TRBD2. In germline, CDR1 is SEHNR, CDR2 FQNEAQ (reference sequence). Trimming took 5 bases from V and 5 from J; bases not matched to a gene: 6. The CDR3 spans 16 residues.

Only one count was recorded for this clone. The CDR3 region is CASSPKGPIGGGGYTF. The CDR3 nucleotides are TGTGCCAGCAGCCCAAAAGGCCCGATAGGGGGCGGGGGCTACACCTTC. The V and J genes are TRBV14 and TRBJ1-2, with 7 bases aligning to TRBD1. J was trimmed by 8 bases and V by 4 bases; bases with no gene match: 16. Germline-derived CDR1 and CDR2 are SGHDN and FVKESK. There are 16 residues in the CDR3. The variable domain in full, with the rest retrieved from reference TRBV14 and TRBJ1-2, is EAGVTQFPSHSVIEKGQTVTLRCDPISGHDNLYWYRRVMGKEIKFLLHFVKESKQDESGMPNNRFLAERTGGTYSTLKVQPAELEDSGVYFCASSPKGPIGGGGYTFGSGTRLTVV.

The chain couples TRBV10-2 to TRBJ1-2, with D unclear. From germline, CDR1 is WSHSY and CDR2 SAAADI. This CDR3 has 15 amino acids. V was clipped by 0 bases and J by 4 bases, with 12 bases between them. CDR3 sequence: CASSESVSRGYGYTF. The CDR3 region has the DNA TGCGCCAGCAGTGAGTCTGTGTCCCGGGGCTATGGCTACACCTTC.

V gene TRBV6-9 combines with J gene TRBJ2-3; D uncertain. Germline CDR1 MNHGY, CDR2 SVAAGI. Trimming removed 0 bases from V and 0 bases from J, with 10 bases in between. There are 16 residues in the CDR3. The CDR3 protein is CASSYSAESSTDTQYF. The CDR3 bases are TGTGCCAGCAGTTATTCGGCGGAGAGTAGCACAGATACGCAGTATTTT.